The T cell receptor beta chain described here comes from a study of blood T cell repertoires in COVID-19. Study details: Researchers got acute and convalescent COVID-19 samples from the United States, Italy and Spain.

CDR3 size: 15 residues. V was cut by 2 bases and J by 0 bases, with 9 bases left in between. Germline CDR1 and CDR2: KGHSH and LQKENI. Profiled with immunoSEQ multiplex PCR; TCRdb holds only in-frame clones, not every one. The sample yields over 25,000 clones, about 84% seen once. Specimen: peripheral blood. The TCR comes from a woman of 80 years or more with acute or convalescent COVID-19. The chain is built from TRBV18 and TRBJ2-3; unclear D gene. The CDR3 protein is CASSPTQLSTDTQYF. The DNA for the CDR3 is TGTGCCAGCTCACCAACACAATTAAGCACAGATACGCAGTATTTT.